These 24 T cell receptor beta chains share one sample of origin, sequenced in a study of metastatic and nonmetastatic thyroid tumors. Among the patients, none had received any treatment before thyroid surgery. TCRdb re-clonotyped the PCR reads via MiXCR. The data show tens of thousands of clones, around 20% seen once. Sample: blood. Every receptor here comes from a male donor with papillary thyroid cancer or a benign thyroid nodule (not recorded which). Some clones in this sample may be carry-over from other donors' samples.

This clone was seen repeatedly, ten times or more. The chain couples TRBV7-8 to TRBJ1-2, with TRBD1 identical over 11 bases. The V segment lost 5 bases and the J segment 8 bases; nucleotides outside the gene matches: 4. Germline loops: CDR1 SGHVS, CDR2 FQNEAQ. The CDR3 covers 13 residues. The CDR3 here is CASSLGQGGGYTF. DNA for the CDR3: TGTGCCAGCAGCCTGGGACAGGGGGGAGGCTACACCTTC. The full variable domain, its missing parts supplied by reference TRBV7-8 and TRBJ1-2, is GAGVSQSPRYKVAKRGQDVALRCDPISGHVSLFWYQQALGQGPEFLTYFQNEAQLDKSGLPSDRFFAERPEGSVSTLKIQRTQQEDSAVYLCASSLGQGGGYTFGSGTRLTVV.

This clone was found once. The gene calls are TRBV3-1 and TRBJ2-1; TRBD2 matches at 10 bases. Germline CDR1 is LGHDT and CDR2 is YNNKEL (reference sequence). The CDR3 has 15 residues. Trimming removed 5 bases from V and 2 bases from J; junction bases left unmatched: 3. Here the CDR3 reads CASSSGLAAYNEQFF. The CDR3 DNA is TGTGCCAGCAGCTCTGGACTAGCGGCCTACAATGAGCAGTTCTTC.

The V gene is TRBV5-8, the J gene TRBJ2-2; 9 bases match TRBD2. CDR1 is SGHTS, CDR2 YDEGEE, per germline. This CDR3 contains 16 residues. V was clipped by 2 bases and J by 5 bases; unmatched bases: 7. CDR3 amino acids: CASSFGGRVGTGELFF. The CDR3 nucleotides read TGTGCCAGCAGCTTCGGCGGGAGGGTCGGGACCGGGGAGCTGTTTTTT.

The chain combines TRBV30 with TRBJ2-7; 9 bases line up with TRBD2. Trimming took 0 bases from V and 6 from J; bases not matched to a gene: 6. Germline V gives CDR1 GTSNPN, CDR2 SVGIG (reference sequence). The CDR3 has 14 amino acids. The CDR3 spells CAWSVLGLASEQYF. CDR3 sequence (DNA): TGTGCCTGGAGTGTATTGGGACTAGCAAGCGAGCAGTACTTC. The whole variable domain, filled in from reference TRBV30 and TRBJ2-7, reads SQTIHQWPATLVQPVGSPLSLECTVEGTSNPNLYWYRQAAGRGLQLLFYSVGIGQISSEVPQNLSASRPQDRQFILSSKKLLLSDSGFYLCAWSVLGLASEQYFGPGTRLTVT.

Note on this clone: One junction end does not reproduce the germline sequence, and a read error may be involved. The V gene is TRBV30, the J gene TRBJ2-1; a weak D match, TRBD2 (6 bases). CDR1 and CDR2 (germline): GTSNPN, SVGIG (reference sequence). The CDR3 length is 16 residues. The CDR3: CAWSFGRGGDPNEQVF. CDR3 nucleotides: TGTGCCTGGAGTTTTGGGCGTGGCGGGGACCCAAATGAGCAGGTCTTC.

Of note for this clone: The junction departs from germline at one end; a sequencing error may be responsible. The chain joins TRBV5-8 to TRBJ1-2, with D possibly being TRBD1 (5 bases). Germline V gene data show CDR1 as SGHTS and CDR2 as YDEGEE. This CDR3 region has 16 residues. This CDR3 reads CASSSPTGTGNYRYTF. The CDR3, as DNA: TGTGCCAGCAGCTCACCCACCGGGACCGGCAACTATCGCTACACCTTC.

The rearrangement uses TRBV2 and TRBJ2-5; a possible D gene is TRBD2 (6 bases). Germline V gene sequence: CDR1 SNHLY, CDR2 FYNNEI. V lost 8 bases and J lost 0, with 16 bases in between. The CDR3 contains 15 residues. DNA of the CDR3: TGTGCCAGCCAAACCGGCAGGGACTACCAAGAGACCCAGTACTTC. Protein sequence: CASQTGRDYQETQYF.

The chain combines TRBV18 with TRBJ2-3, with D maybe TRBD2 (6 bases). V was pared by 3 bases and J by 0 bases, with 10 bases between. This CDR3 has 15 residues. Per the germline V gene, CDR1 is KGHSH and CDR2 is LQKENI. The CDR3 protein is CASSPGGPSTDTQYF. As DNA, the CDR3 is TGTGCCAGCTCACCGGGGGGTCCAAGCACAGATACGCAGTATTTT.

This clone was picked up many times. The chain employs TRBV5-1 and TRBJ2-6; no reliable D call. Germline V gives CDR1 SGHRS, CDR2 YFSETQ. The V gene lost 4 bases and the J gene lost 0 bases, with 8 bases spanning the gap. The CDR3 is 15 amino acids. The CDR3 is CASSDTFSGANVLTF. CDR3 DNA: TGCGCCAGCAGCGATACGTTCTCTGGGGCCAACGTCCTGACTTTC.

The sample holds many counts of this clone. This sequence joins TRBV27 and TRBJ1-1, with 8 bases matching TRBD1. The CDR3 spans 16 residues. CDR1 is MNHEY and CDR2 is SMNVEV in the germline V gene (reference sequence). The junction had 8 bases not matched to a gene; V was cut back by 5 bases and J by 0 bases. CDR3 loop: CASSQVRGRLNTEAFF. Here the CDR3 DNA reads TGTGCCAGCAGTCAGGTCAGGGGGCGATTGAACACTGAAGCTTTCTTT.

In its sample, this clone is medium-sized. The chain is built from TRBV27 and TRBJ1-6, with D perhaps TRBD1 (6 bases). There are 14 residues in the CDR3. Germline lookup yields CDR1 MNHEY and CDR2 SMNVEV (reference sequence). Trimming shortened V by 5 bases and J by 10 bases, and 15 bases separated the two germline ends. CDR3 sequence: CASSPWGGQSPLHF. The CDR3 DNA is TGTGCCAGCAGTCCATGGGGGGGACAATCACCCCTCCACTTT.

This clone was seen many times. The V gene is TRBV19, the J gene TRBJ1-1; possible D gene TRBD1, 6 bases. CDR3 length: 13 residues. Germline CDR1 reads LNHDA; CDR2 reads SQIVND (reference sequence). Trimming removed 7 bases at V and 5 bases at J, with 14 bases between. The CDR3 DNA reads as TGTGCCAGTAAGGATGCAGGGGATACTGAAGCTTTCTTT. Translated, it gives CASKDAGDTEAFF. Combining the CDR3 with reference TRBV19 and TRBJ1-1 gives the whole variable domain DGGITQSPKYLFRKEGQNVTLSCEQNLNHDAMYWYRQDPGQGLRLIYYSQIVNDFQKGDIAEGYSVSREKKESFPLTVTSAQKNPTAFYLCASKDAGDTEAFFGQGTRLTVV.

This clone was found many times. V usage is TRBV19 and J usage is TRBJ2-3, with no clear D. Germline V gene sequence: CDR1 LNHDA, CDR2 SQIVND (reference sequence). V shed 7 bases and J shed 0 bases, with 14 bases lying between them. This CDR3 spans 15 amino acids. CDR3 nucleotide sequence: TGTGCCAGTAAGGTCGGAGATTTTAGCACAGATACGCAGTATTTT. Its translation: CASKVGDFSTDTQYF.

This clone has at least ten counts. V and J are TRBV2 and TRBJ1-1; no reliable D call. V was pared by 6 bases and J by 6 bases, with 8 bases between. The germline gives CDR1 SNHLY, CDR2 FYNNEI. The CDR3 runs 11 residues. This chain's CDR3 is CASSRMAEAFF. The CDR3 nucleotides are TGTGCCAGCAGCCGGATGGCTGAAGCTTTCTTT.

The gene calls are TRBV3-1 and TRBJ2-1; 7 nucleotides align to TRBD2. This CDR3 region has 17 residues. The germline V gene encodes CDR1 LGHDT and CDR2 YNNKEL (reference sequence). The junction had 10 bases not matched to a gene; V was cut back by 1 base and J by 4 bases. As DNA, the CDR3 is TGTGCCAGCAGCCAAGTCGGCACGGGGGGAGCATACAATGAGCAGTTCTTC. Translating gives CASSQVGTGGAYNEQFF.

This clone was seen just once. The CDR3 DNA reads TGCAGTGCTAGCGCGGGGGCGCAGAACTATGGCTACACCTTC. Protein sequence: CSASAGAQNYGYTF. V gene TRBV20-1 combines with J gene TRBJ1-2; D is perhaps TRBD1 (6 bases). Trimming shortened V by 3 bases and J by 2 bases, and 13 bases separated the two germline ends. The germline gives CDR1 DFQATT, CDR2 SNEGSKA (reference sequence). CDR3 length equals 14 residues.

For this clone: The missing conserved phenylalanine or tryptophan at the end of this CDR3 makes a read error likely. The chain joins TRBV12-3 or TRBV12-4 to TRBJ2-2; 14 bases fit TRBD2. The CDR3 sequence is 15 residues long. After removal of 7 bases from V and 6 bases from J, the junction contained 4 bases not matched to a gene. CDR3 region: CASTPTSGRAGELFS. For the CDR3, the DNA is TGTGCCAGCACTCCGACTAGCGGGAGGGCCGGGGAGCTGTTTTCT.

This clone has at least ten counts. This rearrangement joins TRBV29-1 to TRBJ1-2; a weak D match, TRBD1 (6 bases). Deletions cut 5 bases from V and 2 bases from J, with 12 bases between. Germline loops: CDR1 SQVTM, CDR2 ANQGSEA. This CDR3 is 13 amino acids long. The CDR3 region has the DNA TGCAGCGTTCCCCAGGGGAGCAACTATGGCTACACCTTC. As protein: CSVPQGSNYGYTF.

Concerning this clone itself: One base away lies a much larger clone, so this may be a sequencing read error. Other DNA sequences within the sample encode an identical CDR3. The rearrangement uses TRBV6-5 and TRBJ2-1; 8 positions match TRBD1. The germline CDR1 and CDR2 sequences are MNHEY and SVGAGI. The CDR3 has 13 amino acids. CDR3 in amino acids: CASSSGQGREQFF. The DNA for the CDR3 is TGTGCCAGCAGTTCTGGACAGGGCCGAGAGCAGTTTTTC.

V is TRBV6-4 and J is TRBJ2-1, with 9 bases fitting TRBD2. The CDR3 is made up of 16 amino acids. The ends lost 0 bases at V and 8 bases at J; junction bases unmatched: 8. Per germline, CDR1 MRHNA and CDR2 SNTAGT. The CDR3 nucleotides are TGTGCCAGCAGTGACTCCGGCGGGGGGGTTCCGGATGAGCAGTTCTTC. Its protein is CASSDSGGGVPDEQFF.

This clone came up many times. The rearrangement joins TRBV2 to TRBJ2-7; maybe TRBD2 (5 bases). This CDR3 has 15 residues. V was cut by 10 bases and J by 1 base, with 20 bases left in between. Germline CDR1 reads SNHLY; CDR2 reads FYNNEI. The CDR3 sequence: CANQRPASTSYEQYF. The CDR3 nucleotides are TGTGCCAACCAACGCCCCGCTAGCACTTCCTACGAGCAGTACTTC.

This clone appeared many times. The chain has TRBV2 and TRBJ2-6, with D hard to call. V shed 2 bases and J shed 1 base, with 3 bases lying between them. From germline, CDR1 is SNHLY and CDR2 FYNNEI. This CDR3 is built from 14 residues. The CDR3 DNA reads TGTGCCAGCAGTGAAAGATCTGGGGCCAACGTCCTGACTTTC. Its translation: CASSERSGANVLTF.

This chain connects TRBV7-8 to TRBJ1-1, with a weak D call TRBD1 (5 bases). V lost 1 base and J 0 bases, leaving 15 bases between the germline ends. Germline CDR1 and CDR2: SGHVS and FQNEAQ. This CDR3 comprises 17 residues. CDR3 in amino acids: CASSLGPRGGVNTEAFF. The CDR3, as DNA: TGTGCCAGCAGCTTAGGTCCCCGGGGGGGAGTGAACACTGAAGCTTTCTTT. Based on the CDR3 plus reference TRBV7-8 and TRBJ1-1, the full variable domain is GAGVSQSPRYKVAKRGQDVALRCDPISGHVSLFWYQQALGQGPEFLTYFQNEAQLDKSGLPSDRFFAERPEGSVSTLKIQRTQQEDSAVYLCASSLGPRGGVNTEAFFGQGTRLTVV.

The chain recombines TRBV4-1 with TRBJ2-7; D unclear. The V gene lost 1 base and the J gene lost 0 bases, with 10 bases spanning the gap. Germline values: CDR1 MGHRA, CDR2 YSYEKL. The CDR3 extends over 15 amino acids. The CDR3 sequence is CASSQASDNSYEQYF. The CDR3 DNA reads TGCGCCAGCAGCCAAGCGAGCGATAACTCCTACGAGCAGTACTTC.